The following is a T cell receptor (beta chain) sequence with its context. Antigen specificity is unknown. This record belongs to a study of CD8 T cells in Susac syndrome. The RNA, about 0.45 to 1 ug, was put through reverse transcription using random hexamers. immunoSEQ multiplex PCR amplified TCR beta CDR3 across 54 Vbeta, 13 Jbeta. TCRdb independently ran MiXCR on the immunoSEQ multiplex PCR reads; one entry per CDR3 protein. The table lists around 170,000 distinct CDR3 sequences, approximately 95% of them singletons. Study-level points and caveats: The study recognized that the number of individuals in its TCR sequencing and HLA analysis was relatively small.

Sequenced sample: CD4+ T cells from PBMCs. This clonotype originated in a human donor with Susac syndrome.

CDR3 coding DNA: TGTGCCACCAGACTAGCGGCAAGCTACGAGCAGTACTTC. Amino acids: CATRLAASYEQYF. The V gene is TRBV15, the J gene TRBJ2-7; 8 positions match TRBD2. Germline values: CDR1 LNHNV, CDR2 YYDKDF (reference sequence). The CDR3 is 13 amino acids. J lost 3 bases, V lost 6 bases, and 4 bases had no gene match.